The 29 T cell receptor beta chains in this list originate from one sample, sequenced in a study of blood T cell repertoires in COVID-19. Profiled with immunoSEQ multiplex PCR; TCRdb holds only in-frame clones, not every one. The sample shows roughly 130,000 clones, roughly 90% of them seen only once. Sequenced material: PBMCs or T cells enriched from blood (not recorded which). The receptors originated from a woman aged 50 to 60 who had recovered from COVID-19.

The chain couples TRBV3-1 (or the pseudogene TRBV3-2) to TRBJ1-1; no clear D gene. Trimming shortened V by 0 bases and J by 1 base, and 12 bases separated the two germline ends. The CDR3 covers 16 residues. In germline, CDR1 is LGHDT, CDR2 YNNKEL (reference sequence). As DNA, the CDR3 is TGTGCCAGCAGCCAAGATCTCGGGGTAGGGAACACTGAAGCTTTCTTT. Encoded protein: CASSQDLGVGNTEAFF.

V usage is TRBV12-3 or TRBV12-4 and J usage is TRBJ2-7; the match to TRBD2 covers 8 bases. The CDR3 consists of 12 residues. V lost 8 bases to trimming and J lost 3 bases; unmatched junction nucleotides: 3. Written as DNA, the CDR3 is TGTGCCAGCCGGGGGGGCCTCTACGAGCAGTACTTC. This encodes CASRGGLYEQYF.

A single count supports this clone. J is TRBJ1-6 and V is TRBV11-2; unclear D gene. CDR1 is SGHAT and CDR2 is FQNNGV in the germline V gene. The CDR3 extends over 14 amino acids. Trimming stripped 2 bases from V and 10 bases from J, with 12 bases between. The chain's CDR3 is CASSLHREKSPLHF. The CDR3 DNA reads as TGTGCCAGCAGCTTACACCGGGAAAAGTCACCCCTCCACTTT.

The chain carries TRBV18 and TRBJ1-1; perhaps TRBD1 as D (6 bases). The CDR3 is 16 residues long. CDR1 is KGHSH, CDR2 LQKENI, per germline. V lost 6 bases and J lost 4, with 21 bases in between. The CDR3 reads CASSPQPNRVGTEAFF. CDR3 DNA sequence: TGTGCCAGCTCTCCCCAACCCAACAGGGTGGGCACTGAAGCTTTCTTT.

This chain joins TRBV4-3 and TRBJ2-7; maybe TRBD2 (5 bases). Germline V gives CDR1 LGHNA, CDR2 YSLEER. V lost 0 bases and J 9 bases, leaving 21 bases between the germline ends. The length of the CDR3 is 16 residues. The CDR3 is CASSQDLPGSQRGQYF. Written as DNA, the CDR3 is TGCGCCAGCAGCCAAGACTTGCCGGGAAGCCAGCGAGGGCAGTACTTC.

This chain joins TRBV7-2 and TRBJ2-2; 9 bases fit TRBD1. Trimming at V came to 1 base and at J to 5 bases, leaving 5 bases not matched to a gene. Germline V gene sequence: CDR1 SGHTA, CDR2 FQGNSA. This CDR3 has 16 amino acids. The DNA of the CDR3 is TGTGCCAGCAGCTTAGACACAGGGGGCGGAACCGGGGAGCTGTTTTTT. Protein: CASSLDTGGGTGELFF.

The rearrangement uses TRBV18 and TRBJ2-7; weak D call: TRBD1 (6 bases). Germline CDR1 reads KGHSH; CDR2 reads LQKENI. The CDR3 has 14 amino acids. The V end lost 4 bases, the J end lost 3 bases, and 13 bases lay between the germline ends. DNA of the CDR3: TGTGCCAGCTCACTACCTCAGGGGAACTACGAGCAGTACTTC. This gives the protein CASSLPQGNYEQYF.

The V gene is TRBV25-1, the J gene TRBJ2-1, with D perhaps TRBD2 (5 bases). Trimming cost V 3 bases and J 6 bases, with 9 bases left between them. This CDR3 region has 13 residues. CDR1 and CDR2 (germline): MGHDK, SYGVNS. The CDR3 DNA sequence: TGTGCCAGCAGTGAGAGGGTTAGCAATGAGCAGTTCTTC. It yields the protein CASSERVSNEQFF.

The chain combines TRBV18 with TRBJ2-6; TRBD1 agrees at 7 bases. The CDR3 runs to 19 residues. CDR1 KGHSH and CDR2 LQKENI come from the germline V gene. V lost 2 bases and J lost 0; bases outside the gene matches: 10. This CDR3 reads CASSPYRDSITSGANVLTF. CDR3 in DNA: TGTGCCAGCTCACCATACCGGGACAGCATCACCTCTGGGGCCAACGTCCTGACTTTC.

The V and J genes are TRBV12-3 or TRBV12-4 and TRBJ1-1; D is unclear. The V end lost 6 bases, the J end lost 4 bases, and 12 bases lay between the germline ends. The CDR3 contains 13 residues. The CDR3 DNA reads TGTGCCAGCAGCCCCGGCGGAAGCACTGAAGCTTTCTTT. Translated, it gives CASSPGGSTEAFF.

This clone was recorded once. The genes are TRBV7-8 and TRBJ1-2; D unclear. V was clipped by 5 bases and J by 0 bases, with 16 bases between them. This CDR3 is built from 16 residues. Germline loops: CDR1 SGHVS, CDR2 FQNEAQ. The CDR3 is CASSPANARTNYGYTF. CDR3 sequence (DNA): TGTGCCAGCAGCCCTGCGAATGCGAGGACTAACTATGGCTACACCTTC. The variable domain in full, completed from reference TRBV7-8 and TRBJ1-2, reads GAGVSQSPRYKVAKRGQDVALRCDPISGHVSLFWYQQALGQGPEFLTYFQNEAQLDKSGLPSDRFFAERPEGSVSTLKIQRTQQEDSAVYLCASSPANARTNYGYTFGSGTRLTVV.

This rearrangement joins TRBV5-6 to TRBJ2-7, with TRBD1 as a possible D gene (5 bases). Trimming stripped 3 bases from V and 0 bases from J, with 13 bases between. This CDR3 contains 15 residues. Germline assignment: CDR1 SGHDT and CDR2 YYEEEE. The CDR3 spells CASSSTRTPSYEQYF. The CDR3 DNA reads TGTGCCAGCAGCTCAACCCGGACACCCTCCTACGAGCAGTACTTC. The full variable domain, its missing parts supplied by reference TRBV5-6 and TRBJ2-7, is DAGVTQSPTHLIKTRGQQVTLRCSPKSGHDTVSWYQQALGQGPQFIFQYYEEEERQRGNFPDRFSGHQFPNYSSELNVNALLLGDSALYLCASSSTRTPSYEQYFGPGTRLTVT.

The CDR3, as DNA: TGCGCCAGCAGCCTAACTAGCCTGAATGAGCAGTTCTTC. Encoded protein: CASSLTSLNEQFF. The rearrangement links TRBV4-1 to TRBJ2-1; a possible D gene is TRBD2 (6 bases). Trimming stripped 4 bases from V and 7 bases from J, with 11 bases between. CDR3 length: 13 residues. Germline V lookup: CDR1 MGHRA, CDR2 YSYEKL.

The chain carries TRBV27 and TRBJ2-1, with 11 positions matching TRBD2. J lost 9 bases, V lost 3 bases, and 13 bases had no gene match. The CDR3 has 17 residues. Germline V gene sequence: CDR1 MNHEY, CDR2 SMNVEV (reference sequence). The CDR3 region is CASSLSTGLAGSSEQFF. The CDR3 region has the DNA TGTGCCAGCAGTTTGTCAACTGGACTAGCGGGTTCTTCTGAGCAGTTCTTC.

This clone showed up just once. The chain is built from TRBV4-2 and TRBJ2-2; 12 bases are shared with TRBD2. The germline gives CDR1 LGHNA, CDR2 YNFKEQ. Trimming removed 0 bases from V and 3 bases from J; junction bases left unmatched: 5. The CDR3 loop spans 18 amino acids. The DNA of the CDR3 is TGTGCCAGCAGCCAAGAGGCTAGCGGGGGGGCGGACACCGGGGAGCTGTTTTTT. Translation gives CASSQEASGGADTGELFF.

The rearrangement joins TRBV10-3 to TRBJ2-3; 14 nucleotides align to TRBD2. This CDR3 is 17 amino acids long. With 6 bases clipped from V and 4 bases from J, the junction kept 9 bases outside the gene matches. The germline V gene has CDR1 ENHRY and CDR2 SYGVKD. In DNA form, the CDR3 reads TGTGCCATCAGGGTAGCGGGACTAGCGGGGGCAGCAGATACGCAGTATTTT. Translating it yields CAIRVAGLAGAADTQYF.

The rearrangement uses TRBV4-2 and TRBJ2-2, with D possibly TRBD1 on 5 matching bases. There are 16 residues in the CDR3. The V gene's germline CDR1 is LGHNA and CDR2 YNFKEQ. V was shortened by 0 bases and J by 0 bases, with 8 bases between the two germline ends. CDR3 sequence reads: CASSQDWTPNTGELFF. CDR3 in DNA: TGTGCCAGCAGCCAAGACTGGACACCGAACACCGGGGAGCTGTTTTTT.

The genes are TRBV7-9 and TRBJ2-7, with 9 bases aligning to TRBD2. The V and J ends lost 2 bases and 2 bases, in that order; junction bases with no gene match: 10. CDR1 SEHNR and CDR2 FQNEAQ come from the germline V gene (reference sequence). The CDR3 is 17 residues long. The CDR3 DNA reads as TGTGCCAGCAGCTTACCCGGGACTAGCATCCGACCCTACGAGCAGTACTTC. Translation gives CASSLPGTSIRPYEQYF.

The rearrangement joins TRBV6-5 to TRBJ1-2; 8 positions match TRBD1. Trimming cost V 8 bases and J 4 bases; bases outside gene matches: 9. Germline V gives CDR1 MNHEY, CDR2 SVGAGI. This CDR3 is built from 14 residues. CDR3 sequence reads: CASLFGTGSYGYTF. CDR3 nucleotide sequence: TGTGCCAGCCTATTTGGGACAGGAAGCTATGGCTACACCTTC.

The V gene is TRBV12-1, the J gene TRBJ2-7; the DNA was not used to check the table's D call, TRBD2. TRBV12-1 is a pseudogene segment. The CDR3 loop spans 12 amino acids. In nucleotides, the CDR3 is TGTGCCAGCAGCCCAGCGGGTTACGAGCAGTACTTC. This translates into CASSPAGYEQYF.

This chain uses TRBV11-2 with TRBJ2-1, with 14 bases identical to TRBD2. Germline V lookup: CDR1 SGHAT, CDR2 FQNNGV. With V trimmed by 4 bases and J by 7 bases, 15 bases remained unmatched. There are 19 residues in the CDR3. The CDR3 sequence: CASSSTTGTSGGLTNEQFF. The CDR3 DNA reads TGTGCCAGCAGCTCAACGACCGGGACTAGCGGGGGCCTCACGAATGAGCAGTTCTTC.

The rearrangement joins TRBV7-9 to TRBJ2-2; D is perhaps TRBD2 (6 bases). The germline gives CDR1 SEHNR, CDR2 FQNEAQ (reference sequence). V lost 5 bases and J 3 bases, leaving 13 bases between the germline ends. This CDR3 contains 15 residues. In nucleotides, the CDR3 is TGTGCCAGCAGCCGTAGCGGATTACACACCGGGGAGCTGTTTTTT. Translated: CASSRSGLHTGELFF.

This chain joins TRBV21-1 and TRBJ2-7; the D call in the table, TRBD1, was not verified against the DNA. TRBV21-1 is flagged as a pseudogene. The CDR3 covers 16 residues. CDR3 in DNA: TGTGCCAGCAGCAAACACACCGGGACAGGGGCGGACGAGCAGTACTTC. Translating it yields CASSKHTGTGADEQYF.

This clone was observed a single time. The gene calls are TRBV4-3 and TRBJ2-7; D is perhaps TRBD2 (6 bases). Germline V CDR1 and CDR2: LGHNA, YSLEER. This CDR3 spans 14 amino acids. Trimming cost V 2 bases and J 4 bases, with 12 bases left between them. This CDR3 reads CASSQSPGRYEQYF. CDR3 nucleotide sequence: TGCGCCAGCAGCCAATCCCCAGGGAGGTACGAGCAGTACTTC.

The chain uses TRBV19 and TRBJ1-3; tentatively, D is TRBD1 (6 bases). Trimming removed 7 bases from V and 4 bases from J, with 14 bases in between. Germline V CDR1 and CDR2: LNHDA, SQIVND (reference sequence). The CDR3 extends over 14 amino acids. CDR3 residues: CASMTGGSGNTIYF. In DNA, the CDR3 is TGTGCCAGTATGACAGGAGGATCGGGAAACACCATATATTTT.

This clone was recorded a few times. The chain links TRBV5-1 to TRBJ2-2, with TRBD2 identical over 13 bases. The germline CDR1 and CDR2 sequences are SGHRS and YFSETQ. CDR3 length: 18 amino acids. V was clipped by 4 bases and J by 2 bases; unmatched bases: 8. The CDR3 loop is CASSTRTSGGGNTGELFF. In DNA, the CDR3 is TGCGCCAGCAGCACGCGGACTAGCGGGGGAGGTAACACCGGGGAGCTGTTTTTT.

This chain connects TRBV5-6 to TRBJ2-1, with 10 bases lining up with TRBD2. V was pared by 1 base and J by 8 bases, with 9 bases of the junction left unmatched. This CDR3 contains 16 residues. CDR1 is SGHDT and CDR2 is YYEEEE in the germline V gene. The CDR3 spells CASSLTGTSANDEQFF. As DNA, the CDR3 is TGTGCCAGCAGCTTGACCGGGACTAGCGCAAATGATGAGCAGTTCTTC.

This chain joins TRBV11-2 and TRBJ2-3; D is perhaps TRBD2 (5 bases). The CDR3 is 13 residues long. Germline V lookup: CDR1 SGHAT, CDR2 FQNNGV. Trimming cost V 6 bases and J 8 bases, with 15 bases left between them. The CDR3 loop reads CASRPDPEGTQYF. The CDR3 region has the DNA TGTGCCAGCAGGCCGGACCCAGAGGGTACGCAGTATTTT. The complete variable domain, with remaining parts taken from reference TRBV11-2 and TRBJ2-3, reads EAGVAQSPRYKIIEKRQSVAFWCNPISGHATLYWYQQILGQGPKLLIQFQNNGVVDDSQLPKDRFSAERLKGVDSTLKIQPAKLEDSAVYLCASRPDPEGTQYFGPGTRLTVL.

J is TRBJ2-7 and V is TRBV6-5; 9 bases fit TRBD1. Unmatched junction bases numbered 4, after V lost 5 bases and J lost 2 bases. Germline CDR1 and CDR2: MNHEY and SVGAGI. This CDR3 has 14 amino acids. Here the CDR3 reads CASSRTGATYEQYF. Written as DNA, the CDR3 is TGTGCCAGCAGTCGGACAGGGGCGACCTACGAGCAGTACTTC.